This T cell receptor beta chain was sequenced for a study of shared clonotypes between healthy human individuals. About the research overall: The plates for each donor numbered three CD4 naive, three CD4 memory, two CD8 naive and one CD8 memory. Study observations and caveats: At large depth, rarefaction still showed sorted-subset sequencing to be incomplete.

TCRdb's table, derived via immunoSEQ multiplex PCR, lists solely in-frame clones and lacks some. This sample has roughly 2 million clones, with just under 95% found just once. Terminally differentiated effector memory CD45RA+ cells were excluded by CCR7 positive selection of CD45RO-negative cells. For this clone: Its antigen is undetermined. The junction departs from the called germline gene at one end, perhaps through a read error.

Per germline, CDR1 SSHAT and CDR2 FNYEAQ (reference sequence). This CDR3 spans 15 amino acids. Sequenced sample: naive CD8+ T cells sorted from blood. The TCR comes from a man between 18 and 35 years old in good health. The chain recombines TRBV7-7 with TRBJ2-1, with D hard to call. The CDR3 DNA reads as TGTGCTAGCAGCCCAGAGATTAGCTCCTACAATGAGCAGTTCTTC. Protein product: CASSPEISSYNEQFF. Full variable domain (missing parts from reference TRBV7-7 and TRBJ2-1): GAGVSQSPRYKVTKRGQDVTLRCDPISSHATLYWYQQALGQGPEFLTYFNYEAQPDKSGLPSDRFSAERPEGSISTLTIQRTEQRDSAMYRCASSPEISSYNEQFFGPGTRLTVL.